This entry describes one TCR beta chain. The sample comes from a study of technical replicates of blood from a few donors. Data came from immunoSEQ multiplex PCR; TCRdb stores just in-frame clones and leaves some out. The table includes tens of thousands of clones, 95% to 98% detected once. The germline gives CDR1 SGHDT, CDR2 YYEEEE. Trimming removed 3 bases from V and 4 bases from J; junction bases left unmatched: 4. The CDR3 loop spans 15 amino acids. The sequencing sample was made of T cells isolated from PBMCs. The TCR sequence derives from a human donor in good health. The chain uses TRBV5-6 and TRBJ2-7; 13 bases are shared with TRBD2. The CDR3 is CASSSWTSGSYEQYF. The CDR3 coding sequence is TGTGCCAGCAGCTCGTGGACTAGCGGGAGTTACGAGCAGTACTTC.